The 24 T cell receptor beta chains below all came from one sample that was sequenced in a study of T-cell memory formation after mild COVID-19. A single record per CDR3 protein comes from TCRdb applying MiXCR to the 5' RACE reads. This sample yields tens of thousands of distinct CDR3 sequences, of which about 13% are seen a single time; approximately 26% belongs to the top ten. The sequenced sample was PBMCs or a T cell subset sorted from them (not recorded which). The receptors were gathered from an adult woman who had mild COVID-19 (a few samples of this study predate the infection). Cell type and time point are not known.

For this clonotype: Because the CDR3 is missing its conserved closing phenylalanine or tryptophan, this is likely a read error. This chain joins TRBV5-6 and TRBJ1-1, with 7 nucleotides matching TRBD1. The CDR3 is made up of 15 amino acids. The J segment lost 2 bases and the V segment lost 1 base, leaving 5 bases of the junction unmatched. Germline lookup yields CDR1 SGHDT and CDR2 YYEEEE. The CDR3 DNA is TGTGCCAGCAGCTTGAACAGGGGAGAAAACACTGAAGCTTTCATT. Amino acid sequence: CASSLNRGENTEAFI.

This clonotype was detected only a few times. The rearrangement joins TRBV6-5 to TRBJ2-1, with a tentative D call TRBD2 (5 bases). Germline loops: CDR1 MNHEY, CDR2 SVGAGI. V was shortened by 0 bases and J by 8 bases, with 5 bases between the two germline ends. The CDR3 is 12 amino acids. CDR3 residues: CASSYSGDEQFF. In DNA form, the CDR3 reads TGTGCCAGCAGTTACTCCGGGGATGAGCAGTTCTTC.

DNA for the CDR3: TGCAGTGCTAGAAGGCAACCTAACTCCTACAATGAGCAGTTCTTC. This translates into CSARRQPNSYNEQFF. The genes are TRBV20-1 and TRBJ2-1; the D is unclear. This CDR3 comprises 15 residues. Germline assignment: CDR1 DFQATT and CDR2 SNEGSKA (reference sequence). Trimming removed 2 bases at V and 0 bases at J, with 11 bases between.

Only a few counts were recorded for this clonotype. V is TRBV7-9 and J is TRBJ1-1; unclear D gene. The V gene's germline CDR1 is SEHNR and CDR2 FQNEAQ (reference sequence). With 1 base removed from V and 0 bases from J, the gap between germline ends came to 21 bases. CDR3 length equals 19 residues. The CDR3 is CASSLEDGSFWGMNTEAFF. DNA for the CDR3: TGTGCCAGCAGCTTAGAGGACGGCTCTTTTTGGGGAATGAACACTGAAGCTTTCTTT.

The chain employs TRBV6-1 and TRBJ2-7; D remains ambiguous. V was clipped by 2 bases and J by 3 bases, with 5 bases between them. The V gene's germline CDR1 is MNHNS and CDR2 SASEGT. The CDR3 loop spans 12 amino acids. This chain's CDR3 is CASSENFYEQYF. CDR3 nucleotide sequence: TGTGCCAGCAGTGAAAATTTCTACGAGCAGTACTTC.

The V call is TRBV24-1, the J call TRBJ2-6; TRBD1 might be the D (5 bases). The V gene lost 7 bases and the J gene lost 0 bases, with 18 bases spanning the gap. The germline V gene encodes CDR1 KGHDR and CDR2 SFDVKD. This CDR3 has 18 residues. This CDR3 reads CATSPTGSSASGANVLTF. The CDR3 coding sequence is TGTGCCACCAGCCCAACAGGTTCCTCCGCCTCTGGGGCCAACGTCCTGACTTTC.

This clonotype appeared a few times. The J gene is TRBJ2-1, the V gene TRBV24-1; D remains ambiguous. This CDR3 spans 13 amino acids. The germline V gene encodes CDR1 KGHDR and CDR2 SFDVKD. V was clipped by 3 bases and J by 9 bases, with 11 bases between them. The chain's CDR3 is CATSDPVDSEQFF. The CDR3 DNA is TGTGCCACCAGTGATCCCGTGGATAGTGAGCAGTTCTTC.

This clonotype showed up just a few times. The genes are TRBV29-1 and TRBJ2-7; no clear D. The CDR3 sequence is 13 residues long. V lost 3 bases and J 2 bases, leaving 11 bases between the germline ends. Germline-derived CDR1 and CDR2 are SQVTM and ANQGSEA. The CDR3 nucleotides read TGCAGCGTTGATGATGGTTCGACCTACGAGCAGTACTTC. Translation: CSVDDGSTYEQYF.

This clonotype was detected only a few times. The genes are TRBV4-1 and TRBJ2-7; D is possibly TRBD1 (5 bases). CDR1 MGHRA and CDR2 YSYEKL come from the germline V gene. The CDR3 sequence is 14 residues long. V was trimmed by 4 bases and J by 5 bases, leaving 15 bases between them. CDR3 residues: CASSRVVGQDEQYF. Here the CDR3 DNA reads TGCGCCAGCAGCCGGGTCGTGGGGCAGGACGAGCAGTACTTC.

The chain is built from TRBV7-9 and TRBJ2-5; 11 nucleotides line up with TRBD2. Germline CDR1 and CDR2: SEHNR and FQNEAQ (reference sequence). The CDR3 runs 15 residues. Trimming removed 5 bases from V and 4 bases from J; junction bases left unmatched: 6. The CDR3 region is CASSPGTSGLETQYF. The CDR3, as DNA: TGTGCCAGCAGCCCTGGGACTAGCGGCCTAGAGACCCAGTACTTC.

This clonotype showed up many times. The rearrangement links TRBV12-3 or TRBV12-4 to TRBJ2-1, with D maybe TRBD1 (5 bases). The V gene lost 6 bases and the J gene lost 2 bases, with 11 bases spanning the gap. The CDR3 covers 14 residues. The CDR3: CASRATGTYNEQFF. As DNA, the CDR3 is TGTGCCAGCAGGGCTACAGGAACCTACAATGAGCAGTTCTTC.

The gene calls are TRBV24-1 and TRBJ2-3, with D possibly TRBD2 on 5 matching bases. The CDR3 runs 15 residues. Trimming cost V 5 bases and J 2 bases, with 13 bases left between them. The germline V gene has CDR1 KGHDR and CDR2 SFDVKD. CDR3 bases: TGTGCCACCAGTGCCAGCGGATCTGCCACAGATACGCAGTATTTT. This codes for CATSASGSATDTQYF.

The V call is TRBV11-1, the J call TRBJ2-2; D possibly corresponds to TRBD1 (5 bases). Germline lookup yields CDR1 SGHAT and CDR2 FQDESV (reference sequence). The V and J ends lost 5 bases and 4 bases respectively, with 14 bases between them. The CDR3 consists of 15 residues. The DNA of the CDR3 is TGTGCCAGCAGCCAGCAGGGCGCTCGCACCGGGGAGCTGTTTTTT. Encoded protein: CASSQQGARTGELFF.

This clonotype was seen a few times. This chain uses TRBV12-3 or TRBV12-4 with TRBJ2-7; the D gene is possibly TRBD1 (6 bases). The CDR3 has 14 residues. V lost 5 bases, J lost 4 bases, and 15 bases lay in between. DNA for the CDR3: TGTGCCAGCAGTGTACAGGGAGACAGATACGAGCAGTACTTC. Protein product: CASSVQGDRYEQYF.

The CDR3 sequence: CASSPRAGEDEQYF. The CDR3 DNA follows: TGTGCCAGCAGCCCCCGAGCGGGAGAGGATGAGCAGTACTTC. This chain connects TRBV6-2 or TRBV6-3 to TRBJ2-7, with 8 bases matching TRBD2. The CDR3 spans 14 residues. The germline V gene has CDR1 MNHEY and CDR2 SVGEGT. The V gene end was trimmed by 6 bases and the J gene end by 7 bases; junction bases not matched to a gene: 11.

This chain joins TRBV6-6 and TRBJ1-3; no clear D. CDR1 and CDR2 (germline): MNHNY, SVGAGI (reference sequence). The CDR3 consists of 14 residues. Trimming removed 2 bases from V and 4 bases from J, with 9 bases in between. The CDR3 nucleotides are TGTGCCAGCAGTTACGGGCCAGAAGGAAACACCATATATTTT. Residues: CASSYGPEGNTIYF.

This clonotype was detected a few times. The chain employs TRBV4-1 and TRBJ2-5; the D call may be TRBD1 or TRBD2 (8 bases each). From germline, CDR1 is MGHRA and CDR2 YSYEKL. Trimming pared 4 bases from V and 1 base from J, leaving 31 bases between. The CDR3 contains 21 residues. CDR3 amino acids: CASSPITTGVGTRGGQETQYF. Written as DNA, the CDR3 is TGCGCCAGCAGCCCCATTACGACAGGGGTTGGGACTAGAGGGGGCCAAGAGACCCAGTACTTC.

This chain joins TRBV10-3 and TRBJ2-7; 7 bases are a match to TRBD1. Germline assignment: CDR1 ENHRY and CDR2 SYGVKD. Unmatched junction bases numbered 6, after V lost 4 bases and J lost 3 bases. This CDR3 comprises 14 residues. CDR3 in amino acids: CAISGSGQRYEQYF. The CDR3 bases are TGTGCCATCAGTGGATCGGGACAGCGCTACGAGCAGTACTTC.

This clonotype was counted a few times. This chain joins TRBV4-1 and TRBJ2-7; 10 bases are a match to TRBD2. Unmatched junction bases numbered 3, after V lost 1 base and J lost 6 bases. The CDR3 loop spans 14 amino acids. Germline V lookup: CDR1 MGHRA, CDR2 YSYEKL. CDR3: CASSQAAGGGEQYF. As DNA, the CDR3 is TGCGCCAGCAGCCAAGCAGCGGGAGGGGGCGAGCAGTACTTC.

The chain couples TRBV12-3 or TRBV12-4 to TRBJ1-2, with 9 bases fitting TRBD1. V was clipped by 2 bases and J by 5 bases; unmatched bases: 3. The CDR3 sequence is 14 residues long. This chain's CDR3 is CASSLRQGGYGYTF. CDR3 coding DNA: TGTGCCAGCAGTTTACGACAGGGGGGTTATGGCTACACCTTC.

This rearrangement joins TRBV12-3 or TRBV12-4 to TRBJ1-1; a possible D gene is TRBD1 (6 bases). V was cut by 3 bases and J by 1 base, with 9 bases left in between. The CDR3 is made up of 14 amino acids. The CDR3 loop is CASSFLGGNTEAFF. In DNA form, the CDR3 reads TGTGCCAGCAGTTTTCTAGGGGGGAACACTGAAGCTTTCTTT.

This clonotype was observed a handful of times. V is TRBV7-8 and J is TRBJ1-5; 7 bases are a match to TRBD1. With V trimmed by 1 base and J by 1 base, 1 base remained unmatched. The germline V gene has CDR1 SGHVS and CDR2 FQNEAQ. The CDR3 has 15 amino acids. Here the CDR3 reads CASSLGQGSNQPQHF. DNA for the CDR3: TGTGCCAGCAGCTTAGGACAGGGCAGCAATCAGCCCCAGCATTTT.

J is TRBJ2-2 and V is TRBV4-3, with D tentatively TRBD1 or TRBD2 (5 bases each). The CDR3 sequence is 17 residues long. Germline V CDR1 and CDR2: LGHNA, YSLEER. Trimming took 2 bases from V and 2 from J, leaving 15 bases between them. CDR3 loop: CASSQIPGTVNTGELFF. CDR3 DNA: TGCGCCAGCAGCCAAATACCTGGGACGGTCAACACCGGGGAGCTGTTTTTT.

This clonotype was counted between two and nine times. The chain carries TRBV7-9 and TRBJ2-7, with D possibly called TRBD1 or TRBD2 (5 bases each). Between the trimmed V and J ends, which lost 5 bases and 2 bases, there was a span of 13 bases. CDR1 is SEHNR and CDR2 is FQNEAQ in the germline V gene (reference sequence). This CDR3 is built from 14 residues. Written as DNA, the CDR3 is TGTGCCAGCAGCCACCGGGACGGAACCTACGAGCAGTACTTC. Translating gives CASSHRDGTYEQYF. Full variable domain (remainder filled in from reference TRBV7-9 and TRBJ2-7): DTGVSQNPRHKITKRGQNVTFRCDPISEHNRLYWYRQTLGQGPEFLTYFQNEAQLEKSRLLSDRFSAERPKGSFSTLEIQRTEQGDSAMYLCASSHRDGTYEQYFGPGTRLTVT.